The rows below give T cell receptor beta chains drawn from one sample of a study of Graves' ophthalmopathy and Graves' hyperthyroidism. TCRdb processed the multiplex PCR reads anew with MiXCR; each CDR3 protein has one entry. The sample includes fewer than 600,000 distinct CDR3 sequences, under 15% of them seen just once. The specimen was blood. Receptor source: a woman aged 25-40 years with Graves' ophthalmopathy. CDR3s include the opening cysteine and the closing phenylalanine or tryptophan. Fields, in order: D gene, J gene, V gene, clone size, CDR3 protein, CDR3 DNA. The D gene is left open where the match is weak. Clone size, where shown, is once, few, many, or a class for clones that have expanded.

TRBD1	TRBJ1-2	TRBV20-1	many	CSARSPGSGGLIEGYTF	TGCAGTGCTAGATCCCCCGGGTCAGGGGGTTTGATCGAGGGCTACACCTTC
NA	TRBJ1-6	TRBV6-2/TRBV6-3	NA	CASSYWVARGKGDSYNSPLHF	TGTGCCAGCAGTTACTGGGTCGCGCGGGGCAAAGGCGACTCCTATAATTCACCCCTCCACTTT
NA	TRBJ1-2	TRBV11-2	few	CASSSEANYGYTF	TGTGCCAGCAGCTCGGAAGCGAACTATGGCTACACCTTC
NA	TRBJ1-2	TRBV9	many	CASSVTGNYGYTF	TGTGCCAGCAGCGTTACAGGGAACTATGGCTACACCTTC
TRBD2	TRBJ2-5	TRBV20-1	NA	CSARDSGRAVETQYF	TGCAGTGCTAGAGATAGTGGGAGGGCCGTGGAGACCCAGTACTTC
NA	TRBJ1-6	TRBV20-1	NA	CSARAGDDWTYNSPLHF	TGCAGTGCTAGAGCCGGCGACGATTGGACCTATAATTCACCCCTCCACTTT
NA	TRBJ2-7	TRBV20-1	many	CSARKGEGLYEQYF	TGCAGTGCTAGAAAAGGCGAGGGACTCTACGAGCAGTACTTC
NA	TRBJ1-1	TRBV12-3/TRBV12-4	many	CASTPIHSNTEAFF	TGTGCCAGCACCCCGATACACTCGAACACTGAAGCTTTCTTT
TRBD1	TRBJ1-1	TRBV12-3/TRBV12-4	NA	CASIRQGDAFF	TGTGCCAGCATCCGACAGGGGGATGCTTTCTTT
NA	TRBJ1-5	TRBV19	many	CASSGSGNQPQHF	TGTGCCAGTAGTGGTTCGGGGAACCAGCCCCAGCATTTT
TRBD1	TRBJ1-2	TRBV6-5	many	CASSYFRTGAGGYGYTF	TGTGCCAGCAGTTACTTCCGGACAGGCGCTGGGGGCTATGGCTACACCTTC
NA	TRBJ1-2	TRBV30	many	CACTQLGRGKGYTF	TGTGCCTGCACCCAATTAGGCCGGGGGAAGGGCTACACCTTC
NA	TRBJ1-1	TRBV20-1	many	CSAREPVSGTEAFF	TGCAGTGCTAGAGAGCCGGTTTCGGGAACTGAAGCTTTCTTT
TRBD1	TRBJ1-2	TRBV6-1	many	CASSVGAATGNYGYTF	TGTGCCAGCAGCGTGGGGGCCGCGACAGGGAACTATGGCTACACCTTC
NA	TRBJ1-6	TRBV24-1	many	CATRAAGESPLHF	TGTGCCACCAGGGCCGCAGGGGAGTCACCCCTCCACTTT
NA	TRBJ2-6	TRBV2	many	CAGQEWAGRSSGANVLTF	TGTGCAGGGCAGGAATGGGCAGGGAGGTCCTCTGGGGCCAACGTCCTGACTTTC
NA	TRBJ1-1	TRBV5-1	many	CASLPAGVGNTEAFF	TGCGCCAGCCTCCCCGCTGGGGTCGGGAACACTGAAGCTTTCTTT
NA	TRBJ2-4	TRBV20-1	many	CSARPREGVAKNIQYF	TGCAGTGCACGCCCGAGGGAGGGGGTAGCCAAAAACATTCAGTACTTC
TRBD1	TRBJ1-1	TRBV3-1	NA	CASRGDRVGTEAFF	TGTGCCAGCAGGGGGGACAGGGTGGGCACTGAAGCTTTCTTT
NA	TRBJ2-5	TRBV6-1	many	CASIEGYGQETQYF	TGTGCCAGCATAGAGGGGTACGGCCAAGAGACCCAGTACTTC
NA	TRBJ2-5	TRBV5-5	many	CASTRLPTRDGETQYF	TGTGCCAGCACTCGGCTACCGACGCGTGATGGGGAGACCCAGTACTTC
NA	TRBJ2-4	TRBV2	many	CATAPGRDIQYF	TGTGCCACCGCTCCGGGGCGAGACATTCAGTACTTC
NA	TRBJ1-1	TRBV6-1	many	CASSTTAEAFF	TGTGCCAGCAGTACGACAGCTGAAGCTTTCTTT
TRBD2	TRBJ2-4	TRBV27	many	CASSLSPSGRNIQYF	TGTGCCAGCAGTTTATCGCCTAGCGGCAGAAACATTCAGTACTTC
NA	TRBJ1-6	TRBV11-2	few	CASSLKGKGSPLHF	TGTGCCAGCAGCTTAAAGGGGAAGGGTTCACCCCTCCACTTT
NA	TRBJ2-3	TRBV11-1	NA	CASSVPIRAAFFTDTQYF	TGTGCCAGCAGCGTCCCAATAAGGGCGGCTTTTTTCACAGATACGCAGTATTTT
NA	TRBJ1-2	TRBV12-3/TRBV12-4	many	CASSFVLQPPNYGYTF	TGTGCCAGCAGTTTTGTCCTGCAGCCCCCTAACTATGGCTACACCTTC
NA	TRBJ2-4	TRBV6-1	few	CASTWAGIQYF	TGTGCCAGCACCTGGGCGGGGATTCAGTACTTC
TRBD1	TRBJ1-1	TRBV6-5	many	CASTSGQSWTEAFF	TGTGCCAGCACCTCGGGACAGTCGTGGACTGAAGCTTTCTTT
NA	TRBJ2-3	TRBV9	NA	CASSLNSGNADTQYF	TGTGCCAGCAGCCTAAATTCGGGGAACGCAGATACGCAGTATTTT
NA	TRBJ2-5	TRBV20-1	NA	CSARGVAGAQETQYF	TGCAGTGCTAGGGGGGTGGCCGGAGCACAAGAGACCCAGTACTTC
NA	TRBJ2-7	TRBV18	NA	CTSSPGQYYEQYF	TGTACCAGCTCACCTGGACAGTACTACGAGCAGTACTTC
TRBD2	TRBJ2-5	TRBV27	many	CASSLYWLAGGNQETQYF	TGTGCCAGCAGTTTATATTGGCTAGCGGGGGGAAACCAAGAGACCCAGTACTTC
NA	TRBJ2-5	TRBV20-1	many	CSARATLRETQYF	TGCAGTGCCCGGGCCACCCTCCGAGAGACCCAGTACTTC
NA	TRBJ1-6	TRBV30	NA	CAWKRTESPLHF	TGTGCCTGGAAGCGGACTGAATCACCCCTCCACTTT
NA	TRBJ2-5	TRBV6-1	many	CASSPVGLETQYF	TGTGCCAGCAGCCCGGTGGGGCTAGAGACCCAGTACTTC
NA	TRBJ2-2	TRBV6-1	many	CASSEQDAGELFF	TGTGCCAGCAGTGAACAAGACGCCGGGGAGCTGTTTTTT
NA	TRBJ2-7	TRBV28	many	CASSDQEEGIPYEQYF	TGTGCCAGCAGCGACCAGGAGGAGGGGATACCCTATGAGCAGTACTTC
NA	TRBJ1-2	TRBV28	many	CASSSPGPYGYTF	TGTGCCAGCAGTTCACCCGGTCCCTATGGCTACACCTTC
TRBD1	TRBJ2-7	TRBV10-3	many	CAISADRGYEQYF	TGTGCCATCAGCGCCGACAGGGGGTACGAGCAGTACTTC
NA	TRBJ1-1	TRBV6-1	many	CASKIQQGNTEAFF	TGTGCCAGCAAAATTCAACAGGGGAACACTGAAGCTTTCTTT
NA	TRBJ1-5	TRBV28	many	CASSLDDRKRQPQHF	TGTGCCAGCAGTTTAGACGACAGGAAGCGTCAGCCCCAGCATTTT
NA	TRBJ1-2	TRBV27	many	CASSLSWGNNYGYTF	TGTGCCAGCAGTTTATCGTGGGGAAATAACTATGGCTACACCTTC
TRBD2	TRBJ2-5	TRBV20-1	NA	CSANHESGRKETQYF	TGCAGTGCTAACCACGAGAGCGGGAGGAAAGAGACCCAGTACTTC
NA	TRBJ1-3	TRBV12-3/TRBV12-4	many	CASRKWGLSSGNTIYF	TGTGCCAGCAGAAAATGGGGCCTGAGCTCTGGAAACACCATATATTTT
NA	TRBJ1-1	TRBV7-2	many	CASSPQVSTEAFF	TGTGCCAGCAGCCCACAGGTATCCACTGAAGCTTTCTTT
NA	TRBJ2-2	TRBV29-1	many	CSVRNAGELFF	TGCAGCGTTCGGAACGCCGGGGAGCTGTTTTTT
NA	TRBJ2-2	TRBV9	many	CASSKDPDGELFF	TGTGCCAGCAGCAAGGACCCCGACGGGGAGCTGTTTTTT
TRBD1	TRBJ1-1	TRBV9	NA	CASSERDRAMNTEAFF	TGTGCCAGCAGCGAGCGGGACAGAGCTATGAACACTGAAGCTTTCTTT
NA	TRBJ2-2	TRBV11-2	many	CASSQGLVSNTGELFF	TGTGCCAGCAGCCAGGGACTCGTCTCGAACACCGGGGAGCTGTTTTTT
TRBD2	TRBJ2-5	TRBV12-3/TRBV12-4	many	CASSLGGGGQETQYF	TGTGCCAGCAGTTTAGGTGGGGGGGGCCAAGAGACCCAGTACTTC
NA	TRBJ1-1	TRBV11-2	many	CASSSPRGGAGAEAFF	TGTGCCAGCAGCTCCCCAAGGGGGGGGGCGGGGGCTGAAGCTTTCTTT
NA	TRBJ2-2	TRBV11-2	many	CASRVTGNTGELFF	TGTGCCAGCAGGGTCACAGGGAACACCGGGGAGCTGTTTTTT
NA	TRBJ1-1	TRBV20-1	many	CSASRQKNTEAFF	TGCAGTGCTAGTCGGCAGAAGAACACTGAAGCTTTCTTT
NA	TRBJ2-2	TRBV19	many	CASSIQGGNTGELFF	TGTGCCAGTAGTATTCAGGGCGGGAACACCGGGGAGCTGTTTTTT
NA	TRBJ2-7	TRBV11-2	many	CASSSSTGEQYF	TGTGCCAGCAGTTCCTCGACTGGGGAGCAGTACTTC
NA	TRBJ2-7	TRBV5-5	many	CASSFSVTSSYEQYF	TGTGCCAGCAGCTTTTCCGTTACGAGCTCCTACGAGCAGTACTTC
TRBD1	TRBJ1-5	TRBV2	many	CASSWDRGSNQPQHF	TGTGCCAGCAGTTGGGACAGGGGAAGCAATCAGCCCCAGCATTTT
TRBD1	TRBJ1-6	TRBV28	many	CASSPGTGLSYNSPLHF	TGTGCCAGCAGCCCGGGGACAGGGCTCTCCTATAATTCACCCCTCCACTTT
TRBD1	TRBJ1-1	TRBV28	many	CASSLRTGGSDTEAFF	TGTGCCAGCAGTTTAAGGACAGGGGGCTCCGACACTGAAGCTTTCTTT